This passage covers 18 T cell receptor beta chains from one sample sequenced in a study of Ad26.COV2.S vaccination and SARS-CoV-2 variants. Clones were sequenced by immunoSEQ multiplex PCR, and TCRdb holds only the in-frame ones, with some missing. The table includes over 300,000 clones, 83% detected once. Treatment noted: 15 to 20 received Ad26.COV2.S at low or high dose, single or two shots; roughly five received placebo; per-sample allocation not given. Samples were taken on day 63 after the first vaccine or placebo injection. Here the sequenced sample was peripheral blood, taken in a trial of Ad26.COV2.S vaccine versus placebo. These receptors came from a person aged 18 to 59 who received the Ad26.COV2.S COVID-19 vaccine or a placebo.

V usage is TRBV30 and J usage is TRBJ1-3, with D tentatively TRBD1 (5 bases). Looked up from germline, CDR1 is GTSNPN and CDR2 is SVGIG (reference sequence). The CDR3 has 13 residues. Trimming left V 3 bases short and J 0 bases short, with 6 bases between. The CDR3 DNA is TGTGCCTGGAGGGGGGTCTCTGGAAACACCATATATTTT. It yields the protein CAWRGVSGNTIYF.

V gene TRBV28 combines with J gene TRBJ1-5; D ambiguous. V shed 2 bases and J shed 4 bases, with 12 bases lying between them. CDR3 length equals 15 residues. Per the germline V gene, CDR1 is MDHEN and CDR2 is SYDVKM. The CDR3 DNA follows: TGTGCCAGCAGTTTACACGCCGGATGGAATCAGCCCCAGCATTTT. Protein sequence: CASSLHAGWNQPQHF.

As concerns this clone: This same CDR3 is encoded by further DNA sequences in the sample. The CDR3 here is CASSYSGTGTSPLHF. The CDR3 DNA reads as TGTGCCAGCAGTTATTCCGGGACAGGGACTTCACCCCTCCACTTT. The chain combines TRBV6-5 with TRBJ1-6; 9 bases line up with TRBD1. Germline V CDR1 and CDR2: MNHEY, SVGAGI. The CDR3 has 15 amino acids. J gave up 9 bases and V 3 bases, and 6 bases lay outside the gene matches.

The chain joins TRBV21-1 to TRBJ2-7; no DNA check was done on the table's D call, TRBD2. TRBV21-1 counts as a pseudogene. The CDR3 is 15 residues long. The CDR3 region has the DNA TGTGCCCCCGGGTGGATGGCAGGGCGGAGGGAAGAGCAGTACTTC. This encodes CAPGWMAGRREEQYF.

The gene calls are TRBV7-9 and TRBJ1-4, with no clear D. Trimming removed 5 bases from V and 3 bases from J, with 13 bases in between. The CDR3 length is 15 residues. CDR1 SEHNR and CDR2 FQNEAQ come from the germline V gene (reference sequence). CDR3 amino acids: CASSPSGPSNEKLFF. As DNA, the CDR3 is TGTGCCAGCAGCCCCTCGGGCCCCTCTAATGAAAAACTGTTTTTT.

The chain recombines TRBV10-3 with TRBJ1-1; D unclear. The V gene's germline CDR1 is ENHRY and CDR2 SYGVKD. V was cut by 11 bases and J by 0 bases, with 13 bases left in between. The CDR3 consists of 13 residues. The CDR3 sequence is CALTDGVNTEAFF. The CDR3 DNA reads TGTGCCCTCACAGACGGGGTGAACACTGAAGCTTTCTTT.

Concerning this clone itself: This sample also contains other DNA sequences that code for the same CDR3. V gene TRBV9 combines with J gene TRBJ2-5, with unresolved D. Trimming stripped 4 bases from V and 4 bases from J, with 11 bases between. The germline CDR1 and CDR2 sequences are SGDLS and YYNGEE. The length of the CDR3 is 13 residues. This CDR3 reads CASSPRVGETQYF. In nucleotides, the CDR3 is TGTGCCAGCAGCCCAAGAGTCGGAGAGACCCAGTACTTC. Complete variable domain (other parts from reference TRBV9 and TRBJ2-5): DSGVTQTPKHLITATGQRVTLRCSPRSGDLSVYWYQQSLDQGLQFLIQYYNGEERAKGNILERFSAQQFPDLHSELNLSSLELGDSALYFCASSPRVGETQYFGPGTRLLVL.

The V and J genes are TRBV19 and TRBJ2-5; the match to TRBD1 covers 12 bases. The germline gives CDR1 LNHDA, CDR2 SQIVND (reference sequence). The CDR3 covers 14 residues. Trimming cost V 5 bases and J 14 bases; bases outside gene matches: 12. As DNA, the CDR3 is TGTGCCAGTAGTCTTCCGGGACAGGGGGCGCGTCTCTACTTC. It yields the protein CASSLPGQGARLYF. The entire variable domain, with the rest obtained from reference TRBV19 and TRBJ2-5, is as follows: DGGITQSPKYLFRKEGQNVTLSCEQNLNHDAMYWYRQDPGQGLRLIYYSQIVNDFQKGDIAEGYSVSREKKESFPLTVTSAQKNPTAFYLCASSLPGQGARLYFGPGTRLLVL.

The rearrangement uses TRBV12-3 or TRBV12-4 and TRBJ1-2; no firm D call. V was cut by 5 bases and J by 8 bases, with 12 bases left in between. This CDR3 region has 12 residues. CDR3 coding DNA: TGTGCCAGCAGTGATTCTTATCGGGGCTACACCTTC. It specifies CASSDSYRGYTF.

The chain has TRBV19 and TRBJ1-2; D remains unclear. V was pared by 9 bases and J by 6 bases, with 14 bases between. CDR3 length: 12 amino acids. The germline CDR1 and CDR2 sequences are LNHDA and SQIVND (reference sequence). The DNA of the CDR3 is TGTGCCAGCTCTTGGACGGTCGATGGCTACACCTTC. Translating gives CASSWTVDGYTF.

This clone occurred a few times. This chain joins TRBV9 and TRBJ2-3; D tentatively fits TRBD1 or TRBD2 (5 bases each). Germline assignment: CDR1 SGDLS and CDR2 YYNGEE. CDR3 length: 15 amino acids. Trimming pared 3 bases from V and 8 bases from J, leaving 19 bases between. The CDR3 spells CASSESGATGFTQYF. DNA of the CDR3: TGTGCCAGCAGCGAATCCGGGGCGACCGGGTTTACGCAGTATTTT. Filled out from reference TRBV9 and TRBJ2-3, the complete variable domain reads DSGVTQTPKHLITATGQRVTLRCSPRSGDLSVYWYQQSLDQGLQFLIQYYNGEERAKGNILERFSAQQFPDLHSELNLSSLELGDSALYFCASSESGATGFTQYFGPGTRLTVL.

The rearrangement joins TRBV5-1 to TRBJ2-1, with 8 bases identical to TRBD1. From germline, CDR1 is SGHRS and CDR2 YFSETQ. This CDR3 is 15 amino acids long. Losses at the gene ends were 4 bases for V and 0 bases for J; bases not matched to a gene: 3. The CDR3 sequence: CASSIGQGSYNEQFF. Written as DNA, the CDR3 is TGCGCCAGCAGCATCGGACAGGGCTCCTACAATGAGCAGTTCTTC.

V usage is TRBV5-5 and J usage is TRBJ1-2; D unclear. The germline V gene encodes CDR1 SGHKS and CDR2 YYEKEE (reference sequence). CDR3 length equals 16 residues. V was shortened by 4 bases and J by 0 bases, with 16 bases between the two germline ends. The CDR3 coding sequence is TGTGCCAGCAGCCCGGCGGTTCGTCGCACTAACTATGGCTACACCTTC. Translating gives CASSPAVRRTNYGYTF.

J is TRBJ1-3 and V is TRBV10-2; D gene ambiguous. Germline CDR1 reads WSHSY; CDR2 reads SAAADI. CDR3 size: 15 residues. Trimming cost V 4 bases and J 0 bases, with 10 bases left between them. Written as DNA, the CDR3 is TGCGCCAGCAGTGTGACGTGGGGCTCTGGAAACACCATATATTTT. Amino acid sequence: CASSVTWGSGNTIYF.

The CDR3 spells CASSQLTGDQETQYF. CDR3 DNA: TGTGCCAGCAGTCAATTAACGGGGGATCAAGAGACCCAGTACTTC. V usage is TRBV2 and J usage is TRBJ2-5, with D tentatively TRBD2 (6 bases). CDR1 SNHLY and CDR2 FYNNEI come from the germline V gene. This CDR3 has 15 residues. Trimming removed 5 bases at V and 2 bases at J, with 15 bases between.

This clone was seen at least ten times. The genes are TRBV2 and TRBJ2-7, with D perhaps matching TRBD1 (7 bases). CDR1 is SNHLY, CDR2 FYNNEI, per germline. The V gene lost 6 bases and the J gene lost 6 bases, with 18 bases spanning the gap. The CDR3 extends over 14 amino acids. Written as DNA, the CDR3 is TGTGCCAGCAGCCTTCAGGGGGGTGTGGGCGAGCAGTACTTC. Protein sequence: CASSLQGGVGEQYF.

V gene TRBV4-1 combines with J gene TRBJ2-2; D is tentatively TRBD1 or TRBD2 (5 bases each). V gave up 2 bases and J gave up 2 bases, with 9 bases separating them. The CDR3 runs 15 residues. CDR1 is MGHRA and CDR2 is YSYEKL in the germline V gene. CDR3 in amino acids: CASSQPRDNTGELFF. As DNA, the CDR3 is TGCGCCAGCAGCCAACCCCGGGACAACACCGGGGAGCTGTTTTTT.

As regards this clone: Other DNA sequences in this sample translate to the same CDR3. The CDR3: CASSLAPINEQYF. CDR3 nucleotide sequence: TGCGCCAGCAGCTTGGCCCCAATAAACGAGCAGTACTTC. The V gene is TRBV5-1, the J gene TRBJ2-7; D remains ambiguous. Looked up from germline, CDR1 is SGHRS and CDR2 is YFSETQ. CDR3 length equals 13 residues. With 0 bases removed from V and 5 bases from J, the gap between germline ends came to 9 bases. Filled out from reference TRBV5-1 and TRBJ2-7, the complete variable domain reads KAGVTQTPRYLIKTRGQQVTLSCSPISGHRSVSWYQQTPGQGLQFLFEYFSETQRNKGNFPGRFSGRQFSNSRSEMNVSTLELGDSALYLCASSLAPINEQYFGPGTRLTVT.